This T cell receptor beta chain was recovered during a study of technical replicates of blood from several donors. Sequenced by immunoSEQ multiplex PCR; TCRdb stores in-frame clones only, minus some. The repertoire includes some 80,000 clones, approximately 96% of them detected once, and 0.18% sits in the top ten. CDR1 is SNHLY, CDR2 FYNNEI, per germline. The CDR3 extends over 15 amino acids. J lost 3 bases, V lost 3 bases, and 6 bases had no gene match. Sequencing was performed on T cells isolated from PBMCs. The chain recombines TRBV2 with TRBJ1-2, with TRBD1 matching over 8 bases. This sequence was found in a human donor in good health. The CDR3: CASSDVTGDHYGYTF. CDR3 nucleotide sequence: TGTGCCAGCAGTGATGTGACAGGGGATCACTATGGCTACACCTTC.